Sequencing of this TCR beta chain was carried out in a study of blood T cell repertoires in COVID-19. The CDR3 spans 17 residues. V shed 5 bases and J 7 bases; nucleotides not matched to a gene: 15. Germline V gene sequence: CDR1 MNHNY, CDR2 SVGAGI (reference sequence). This table comes from immunoSEQ multiplex PCR, and its TCRdb copy is limited to in-frame clones, with some not included. This table has about 190,000 clones, 80% to 85% appearing once. The receptor's source is a human donor in a cohort sampled during active COVID-19. The chain joins TRBV6-6 to TRBJ2-2; TRBD2 matches 8 bases. The sequenced sample was peripheral blood. CDR3 sequence (DNA): TGTGCCAGCAGTCATTTCGGACTAGCCAGCGAGTTCGGGGAGCTGTTTTTT. The encoded protein is CASSHFGLASEFGELFF.